This T cell receptor (beta chain) was captured by sequencing in a study of cytomegalovirus exposure and HLA in healthy donors. Study outcomes and limitations: Most observed TCR sequences were rare, whereas some public TCRs were detected in many donors. In a later analysis, TCR beta V- and J-gene trimming was associated with a missense DCLRE1C variant. What TCR beta sequences reportedly achieved was accurate prediction of HLA-A and HLA-B alleles in most subjects.

The primer mix had 60 Vbeta and 13 Jbeta primers. Using immunoSEQ multiplex PCR, the repertoire was profiled, and TCRdb retains in-frame clones only, with some absent. Of about 170,000 clones detected, 70% to 90% appear once; the ten largest clones hold 0.7% to 0.95%. Concerning this clone itself: No antigen is known for it.

V was pared by 2 bases and J by 5 bases, with 6 bases of the junction left unmatched. The CDR3 is made up of 14 amino acids. Germline-derived CDR1 and CDR2 are SGHRS and YFSETQ. This TCR was sampled from a woman aged 18-29 years in good health and CMV-seronegative. This chain links TRBV5-1 with TRBJ2-7; 8 nucleotides align to TRBD2. The sequenced material came from PBMCs. This CDR3 reads CASSFGGARNEQYF. The DNA for the CDR3 is TGCGCCAGCAGCTTCGGGGGGGCTCGGAACGAGCAGTACTTC.